This TCR beta chain originates from a study of blood T cell repertoires in COVID-19. Measured with immunoSEQ multiplex PCR; TCRdb has only the in-frame clones, and not every one. The data contain under 300,000 clones, about four fifths of them singletons. Trimming at V came to 7 bases and at J to 3 bases, leaving 4 bases not matched to a gene. Germline lookup yields CDR1 MNHEY and CDR2 SVGAGI. This CDR3 has 15 amino acids. This clone was found once. Sequencing was carried out using peripheral blood. This TCR derives from a human donor with COVID-19, enrolled during active disease. The donor label of this sample is uncertain. The V gene is TRBV6-5, the J gene TRBJ2-2; TRBD1 matches 11 bases. CDR3 coding DNA: TGTGCCAGCATGCCGGGACAGGGGGACACCGGGGAGCTGTTTTTT. Its protein is CASMPGQGDTGELFF.